Detailed here is one TCR beta chain. Its antigen is currently not known. One base away there is no much larger clone; base qualities are not given. The entry originates in a study of cytomegalovirus exposure and HLA in healthy donors (dated by TCRdb to the late 2010s). In terms of the full investigation: According to a later analysis, the approximately 120 validation repertoires were produced on the same platform as the approximately 610 repertoires of the first cohort. The aim of the study was to test whether cataloging public T cell receptors could identify signatures of past pathogen exposure. A separate validation cohort of 100 to 150 different subjects was used in addition to the approximately 640-subject first cohort. The study combined high-throughput TCR immunosequencing, statistical association of individual TCRs with disease status, and machine learning to predict cytomegalovirus infection status.

According to the germline V gene, CDR1 reads SGHRS and CDR2 reads YFSETQ. The CDR3 sequence holds 16 residues, the cysteine and phenylalanine included. Of the read, only the CDR3 DNA is kept; its 48 bases are in frame from base 1. Compared with germline, V lacks 0 bases and J lacks 2 bases; bases without a gene match: 7. Separate from the roughly 700-subject first cohort, the validation cohort of 90 to 150 subjects was the group to which the donors belonged. The full study reports these points: It was suggested by the authors that the approach could potentially be generalized to other disease states and immunological phenotypes. The validation cohort had no HLA typing available for a later analysis, so co-occurrence within that cohort was assessed over all 120 or so repertoires. A total of some 180 TCR beta chains were listed by the study as associated with cytomegalovirus. A few of the identified cytomegalovirus-associated TCR beta chains were confirmed in vitro to be specific for cytomegalovirus antigens. Of the cluster scores, 94% were above 0 in a later analysis, which found that TCRs clustered in the first cohort also tended to co-occur in the 95 to 150 validation repertoires. Most TCR sequences were observed very rarely across donors, whereas some public TCRs were present in many individuals. The classifier was reported to diagnose cytomegalovirus status with high specificity and sensitivity in both the original and validation cohorts.

The library came from the immunoSEQ multiplex PCR assay. The authors' analysis ran thus. A statistical classification framework was built for diagnosing cytomegalovirus status from the catalog of TCR beta chain sequences. The table comes from immuneACCESS by way of TCRdb, which keeps in-frame sequences with V and J called. Part of the clones is missing from these tables; in studies checked, under half for an unresolved V gene and the rest for unknown reasons. The V and J calls and clone size come from that table; D and trimming were worked out from the DNA. In this sample the table shows nearly 80,000 clones, 93% of which occur a single time. About 3.8% of the sample is taken by the ten largest.

The chain was built from TRBV5-1 and TRBJ2-7, and 8 junction bases match TRBD2. Sequenced: PBMCs. The receptor was derived from a woman in her 30s in good health and CMV-seronegative. The nucleotides are TGCGCCAGCAGCTTGGGTCCAGCGGGAGCACCCTACGAGCAGTACTTC. Translated, it reads CASSLGPAGAPYEQYF.